Each of the 22 T cell receptor beta chains below was sequenced from the same sample in a study of tumor and adjacent non-tumor tissue in lung cancer. This sample's RNA came from whole unsorted tissue. The library came from three nested PCR rounds adapted from ARM-PCR protocols. One entry per CDR3 protein results from TCRdb running MiXCR on the multiplex PCR reads. The repertoire consists of roughly 200,000 distinct CDR3 sequences, with 71% occurring once and the leading ten covering roughly 24%. Sequences were obtained from lung tumor tissue. These TCRs come from a man between 60 and 70 years old with non-small cell lung cancer.

This clonotype was recorded once. Given the absence of the conserved phenylalanine or tryptophan at the CDR3 end, a read error is likely. The CDR3 nucleotides read TGTGCCACCAATGACGGTTGGGACAGCTATGAGCAGTACTTG. It codes for CATNDGWDSYEQYL. This chain uses TRBV24-1 with TRBJ2-7; 7 bases are a match to TRBD1. The CDR3 consists of 14 residues. Germline CDR1 is KGHDR and CDR2 is SFDVKD. J lost 7 bases, V lost 8 bases, and 13 bases had no gene match.

CDR3 amino acids: CATKTSGNNYEQYF. DNA of the CDR3: TGTGCCACCAAGACCTCGGGGAATAACTACGAGCAGTACTTC. The V gene is TRBV6-1, the J gene TRBJ2-7; weak D call: TRBD2 (5 bases). The CDR3 is 14 residues long. Germline V gene sequence: CDR1 MNHNS, CDR2 SASEGT. The V and J ends lost 10 bases and 3 bases respectively, with 19 bases between them.

This clonotype has a single count. No conserved phenylalanine or tryptophan ends this CDR3, so it is likely a read error. The chain links TRBV11-3 to TRBJ1-1, with D hard to call. Trimming pared 3 bases from V and 5 bases from J, leaving 10 bases between. This CDR3 is built from 13 residues. Per germline, CDR1 SGHNT and CDR2 YENEEA. CDR3 coding DNA: TGTGCCAGCAGCTTTCAGTGGAAAACTGAAGCTTTCTGT. Its translation is CASSFQWKTEAFC.

Comment on this clonotype: Its ends do not fully match the called genes, so a read error is possible. V and J are TRBV20-1 and TRBJ1-4; no clear D. The germline V gene has CDR1 DFQATT and CDR2 SNEGSKA (reference sequence). The CDR3 spans 14 residues. CDR3 coding DNA: TGTAGTGCTGGAGATGTAATTTCTAATGAAAAACTGTTTTTT. Amino acid sequence: CSAGDVISNEKLFF.

This clonotype has only a few counts. This chain joins TRBV10-1 and TRBJ2-5, with TRBD2 matching over 7 bases. V shed 0 bases, J shed 4 bases, and the junction held 11 bases outside the gene matches. Germline V CDR1 and CDR2: WNHNN, SYGVQD (reference sequence). CDR3 length: 17 residues. CDR3: CASSESTSGGLGETQYF. In DNA form, the CDR3 reads TGCGCCAGCAGTGAGTCGACTTCGGGGGGATTGGGAGAGACCCAGTACTTC.

This clonotype occurred a few times. J is TRBJ2-3 and V is TRBV5-4; D is undetermined. The germline CDR1 and CDR2 sequences are SGHNT and YYREEE (reference sequence). This CDR3 region has 18 residues. The V end lost 4 bases, the J end lost 2 bases, and 23 bases lay between the germline ends. This CDR3 is CASSPSRRSAANTDTQYF. CDR3 DNA: TGTGCCAGCAGCCCAAGCCGGCGGTCCGCGGCCAACACAGATACGCAGTATTTT.

This clonotype has just one count. This likely comes from a read error, as the CDR3 has no conserved phenylalanine or tryptophan at its end. The chain joins TRBV20-1 to TRBJ1-1, with D possibly matching TRBD1 (6 bases). This CDR3 has 14 residues. CDR1 and CDR2 from the germline V gene are DFQATT and SNEGSKA (reference sequence). The germline V and J ends were trimmed by 3 bases and 7 bases, with 18 bases remaining between them. The CDR3 here is CSASSQGFYIEAFL. The CDR3, as DNA: TGCAGTGCTAGCTCTCAGGGGTTCTACATTGAAGCTTTCCTT.

This rearrangement joins TRBV29-1 to TRBJ2-1; 8 bases agree with TRBD1. Trimming removed 2 bases from V and 9 bases from J; junction bases left unmatched: 15. CDR1 and CDR2 from the germline V gene are SQVTM and ANQGSEA. This CDR3 contains 16 residues. For the CDR3, the DNA is TGCAGCGTTGAAACTGGACAGGGCATAAGGAAGCGTGAGCAGTTCTTC. Encoded protein: CSVETGQGIRKREQFF.

The chain recombines TRBV6-5 with TRBJ1-2; TRBD1 is a possible D gene (5 bases). V gave up 10 bases and J gave up 8 bases, with 23 bases separating them. The CDR3 is made up of 14 amino acids. Germline V gene lookup returns CDR1 MNHEY and CDR2 SVGAGI. The CDR3: CANSSTVGFGGYTF. The CDR3 region has the DNA TGTGCCAACAGCTCGACAGTGGGCTTTGGAGGCTACACCTTC.

The chain carries TRBV20-1 and TRBJ2-3; D remains unclear. The germline V and J ends were trimmed by 4 bases and 5 bases, with 19 bases remaining between them. The CDR3 totals 15 residues. Germline CDR1 reads DFQATT; CDR2 reads SNEGSKA (reference sequence). The CDR3 DNA is TGCAGTGCTACCTACACCGACAAGGGCATAGATACGCAGTATTTT. Its protein is CSATYTDKGIDTQYF.

Points on this clonotype: A read error is possible here, since a much larger clone lies one base away. V is TRBV13 and J is TRBJ2-1, with 7 nucleotides matching TRBD2. The CDR3 contains 16 residues. The V and J ends lost 0 bases and 9 bases, in that order; junction bases with no gene match: 11. Per the germline V gene, CDR1 is PRHDT and CDR2 is FYEKMQ (reference sequence). The CDR3 nucleotides read TGTGCCAGCAGCTTAGGTTTCGTGGGAGGGCCGGGTGAGCAGTTCTTC. Protein sequence: CASSLGFVGGPGEQFF.

About this clonotype: Sequence at one end of the junction differs from germline and may be a read error. This chain links TRBV11-3 with TRBJ2-5; 9 nucleotides agree with TRBD2. CDR1 SGHNT and CDR2 YENEEA come from the germline V gene. This CDR3 has 17 residues. CDR3 DNA sequence: TGTACCAGCATCTTAGGGTCCAGCGGGGGGTCCCAAGAAACCCAGTACTTC. It encodes CTSILGSSGGSQETQYF.

Note on this clonotype: A read error may produce the germline difference seen at one junction end. The rearrangement uses TRBV4-3 and TRBJ2-7; tentatively, D is TRBD2 (6 bases). This CDR3 has 16 amino acids. Germline CDR1 and CDR2: LGHNA and YSLEER. The CDR3 loop is CASNPDGGLPPGEQYF. CDR3 DNA sequence: TGCGCAAGCAACCCAGACGGGGGACTTCCCCCTGGAGAGCAGTACTTC.

This clonotype was observed at least ten times. The chain has TRBV12-3 or TRBV12-4 and TRBJ2-7; no firm D call. V was shortened by 6 bases and J by 0 bases, with 9 bases between the two germline ends. The CDR3 has 13 residues. As DNA, the CDR3 is TGTGCCAGCAGAACAGAGAACTCCTACGAGCAGTACTTC. This sequence encodes CASRTENSYEQYF.

V is TRBV5-8 and J is TRBJ2-7; D perhaps matches TRBD1 (5 bases). Deletions cut 3 bases from V and 0 bases from J, with 13 bases between. Germline lookup yields CDR1 SGHTS and CDR2 YDEGEE. The CDR3 runs 15 residues. The CDR3 bases are TGTGCCAGCAGCTCACCACCGGACAACTCCTACGAGCAGTACTTC. Translation gives CASSSPPDNSYEQYF.

The V gene is TRBV28, the J gene TRBJ1-2; TRBD1 is a possible D gene (5 bases). CDR3 length equals 14 residues. Trimming left V 3 bases short and J 4 bases short, with 12 bases between. In germline, CDR1 is MDHEN, CDR2 SYDVKM. The CDR3 DNA sequence: TGTGCCAGCAGTTTGATGGGGCAGGGCTATGGCTACACCTTC. Amino acids: CASSLMGQGYGYTF.

This clonotype came up a few times. The V and J genes are TRBV5-6 and TRBJ1-6; D not resolved. Germline CDR1 is SGHDT and CDR2 is YYEEEE. The CDR3 has 15 residues. Trimming shortened V by 4 bases and J by 5 bases, and 13 bases separated the two germline ends. CDR3 region: CASSHRTVNNSPLHF. The CDR3 region has the DNA TGTGCCAGCAGCCATCGGACGGTTAATAATTCACCCCTCCACTTT.

The chain couples TRBV6-5 to TRBJ1-5, with TRBD1 matching over 7 bases. The germline V gene has CDR1 MNHEY and CDR2 SVGAGI. This CDR3 is built from 15 residues. The junction had 8 bases not matched to a gene; V was cut back by 9 bases and J by 0 bases. The CDR3 bases are TGTGCCAGTCTAGGACAGGACTATAGCAATCAGCCCCAGCATTTT. It specifies CASLGQDYSNQPQHF.

As to this clonotype: A much larger clone differs from this one at a single base, so this may be a read error. The J gene is TRBJ2-5, the V gene TRBV10-2; D is unresolved. The CDR3 has 13 residues. Looked up from germline, CDR1 is WSHSY and CDR2 is SAAADI. The CDR3 sequence: CANSARYQETQYF. The CDR3 DNA reads as TGCGCCAACAGTGCAAGGTACCAAGAGACCCAGTACTTC.

Notes on this clonotype: One junction end disagrees with the germline gene, perhaps due to a read error. This chain uses TRBV29-1 with TRBJ1-2; 9 bases map to TRBD1. The CDR3 runs 13 residues. Looked up from germline, CDR1 is SQVTM and CDR2 is ANQGSEA. The CDR3 region has the DNA TGCAACGTTCTACAGGGGGCTAGCTATGGCTACACCTTC. Translated, it gives CNVLQGASYGYTF.

Worth noting for this clonotype: One junction end does not reproduce the germline sequence, and a read error may be involved. The rearrangement uses TRBV20-1 and TRBJ1-5; tentative D call: TRBD1 (5 bases). CDR1 is DFQATT, CDR2 SNEGSKA, per germline (reference sequence). CDR3 length: 15 residues. CDR3 residues: CSARMSGVSNQPQPF. CDR3 sequence (DNA): TGCAGTGCTAGAATGTCGGGGGTTAGCAATCAGCCCCAGCCTTTT.

In this sample, this clonotype turned up a few times. This sequence joins TRBV11-2 and TRBJ2-3; TRBD2 might be the D (5 bases). CDR1 and CDR2 (germline): SGHAT, FQNNGV. The CDR3 is 15 amino acids. Trimming took off 5 bases at V and 2 bases at J, with 14 bases between the two ends. The chain's CDR3 is CASSPSAGNTDTQYF. The DNA of the CDR3 is TGTGCCAGCAGCCCGTCGGCCGGGAACACAGATACGCAGTATTTT.